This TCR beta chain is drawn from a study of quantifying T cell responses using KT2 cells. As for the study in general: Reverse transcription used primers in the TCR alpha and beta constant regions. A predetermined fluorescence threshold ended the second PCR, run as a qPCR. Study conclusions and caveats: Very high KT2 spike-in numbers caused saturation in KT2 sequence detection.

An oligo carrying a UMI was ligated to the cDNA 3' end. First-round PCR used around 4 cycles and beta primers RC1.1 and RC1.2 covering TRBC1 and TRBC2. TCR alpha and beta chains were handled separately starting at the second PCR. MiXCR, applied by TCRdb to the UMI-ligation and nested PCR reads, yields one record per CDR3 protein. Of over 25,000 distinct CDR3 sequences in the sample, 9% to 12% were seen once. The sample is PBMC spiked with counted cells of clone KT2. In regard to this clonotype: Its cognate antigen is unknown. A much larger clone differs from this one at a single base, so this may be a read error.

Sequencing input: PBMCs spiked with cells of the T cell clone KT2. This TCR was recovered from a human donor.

CDR3 coding DNA: TGTGCCAGTAGTATATCGGGGATTTCCTACGGGCAGTACTTC. Amino acid sequence: CASSISGISYGQYF. The chain links TRBV19 to TRBJ2-7; possible D gene TRBD2, 5 bases. The CDR3 is made up of 14 amino acids. Germline V CDR1 and CDR2: LNHDA, SQIVND (reference sequence).